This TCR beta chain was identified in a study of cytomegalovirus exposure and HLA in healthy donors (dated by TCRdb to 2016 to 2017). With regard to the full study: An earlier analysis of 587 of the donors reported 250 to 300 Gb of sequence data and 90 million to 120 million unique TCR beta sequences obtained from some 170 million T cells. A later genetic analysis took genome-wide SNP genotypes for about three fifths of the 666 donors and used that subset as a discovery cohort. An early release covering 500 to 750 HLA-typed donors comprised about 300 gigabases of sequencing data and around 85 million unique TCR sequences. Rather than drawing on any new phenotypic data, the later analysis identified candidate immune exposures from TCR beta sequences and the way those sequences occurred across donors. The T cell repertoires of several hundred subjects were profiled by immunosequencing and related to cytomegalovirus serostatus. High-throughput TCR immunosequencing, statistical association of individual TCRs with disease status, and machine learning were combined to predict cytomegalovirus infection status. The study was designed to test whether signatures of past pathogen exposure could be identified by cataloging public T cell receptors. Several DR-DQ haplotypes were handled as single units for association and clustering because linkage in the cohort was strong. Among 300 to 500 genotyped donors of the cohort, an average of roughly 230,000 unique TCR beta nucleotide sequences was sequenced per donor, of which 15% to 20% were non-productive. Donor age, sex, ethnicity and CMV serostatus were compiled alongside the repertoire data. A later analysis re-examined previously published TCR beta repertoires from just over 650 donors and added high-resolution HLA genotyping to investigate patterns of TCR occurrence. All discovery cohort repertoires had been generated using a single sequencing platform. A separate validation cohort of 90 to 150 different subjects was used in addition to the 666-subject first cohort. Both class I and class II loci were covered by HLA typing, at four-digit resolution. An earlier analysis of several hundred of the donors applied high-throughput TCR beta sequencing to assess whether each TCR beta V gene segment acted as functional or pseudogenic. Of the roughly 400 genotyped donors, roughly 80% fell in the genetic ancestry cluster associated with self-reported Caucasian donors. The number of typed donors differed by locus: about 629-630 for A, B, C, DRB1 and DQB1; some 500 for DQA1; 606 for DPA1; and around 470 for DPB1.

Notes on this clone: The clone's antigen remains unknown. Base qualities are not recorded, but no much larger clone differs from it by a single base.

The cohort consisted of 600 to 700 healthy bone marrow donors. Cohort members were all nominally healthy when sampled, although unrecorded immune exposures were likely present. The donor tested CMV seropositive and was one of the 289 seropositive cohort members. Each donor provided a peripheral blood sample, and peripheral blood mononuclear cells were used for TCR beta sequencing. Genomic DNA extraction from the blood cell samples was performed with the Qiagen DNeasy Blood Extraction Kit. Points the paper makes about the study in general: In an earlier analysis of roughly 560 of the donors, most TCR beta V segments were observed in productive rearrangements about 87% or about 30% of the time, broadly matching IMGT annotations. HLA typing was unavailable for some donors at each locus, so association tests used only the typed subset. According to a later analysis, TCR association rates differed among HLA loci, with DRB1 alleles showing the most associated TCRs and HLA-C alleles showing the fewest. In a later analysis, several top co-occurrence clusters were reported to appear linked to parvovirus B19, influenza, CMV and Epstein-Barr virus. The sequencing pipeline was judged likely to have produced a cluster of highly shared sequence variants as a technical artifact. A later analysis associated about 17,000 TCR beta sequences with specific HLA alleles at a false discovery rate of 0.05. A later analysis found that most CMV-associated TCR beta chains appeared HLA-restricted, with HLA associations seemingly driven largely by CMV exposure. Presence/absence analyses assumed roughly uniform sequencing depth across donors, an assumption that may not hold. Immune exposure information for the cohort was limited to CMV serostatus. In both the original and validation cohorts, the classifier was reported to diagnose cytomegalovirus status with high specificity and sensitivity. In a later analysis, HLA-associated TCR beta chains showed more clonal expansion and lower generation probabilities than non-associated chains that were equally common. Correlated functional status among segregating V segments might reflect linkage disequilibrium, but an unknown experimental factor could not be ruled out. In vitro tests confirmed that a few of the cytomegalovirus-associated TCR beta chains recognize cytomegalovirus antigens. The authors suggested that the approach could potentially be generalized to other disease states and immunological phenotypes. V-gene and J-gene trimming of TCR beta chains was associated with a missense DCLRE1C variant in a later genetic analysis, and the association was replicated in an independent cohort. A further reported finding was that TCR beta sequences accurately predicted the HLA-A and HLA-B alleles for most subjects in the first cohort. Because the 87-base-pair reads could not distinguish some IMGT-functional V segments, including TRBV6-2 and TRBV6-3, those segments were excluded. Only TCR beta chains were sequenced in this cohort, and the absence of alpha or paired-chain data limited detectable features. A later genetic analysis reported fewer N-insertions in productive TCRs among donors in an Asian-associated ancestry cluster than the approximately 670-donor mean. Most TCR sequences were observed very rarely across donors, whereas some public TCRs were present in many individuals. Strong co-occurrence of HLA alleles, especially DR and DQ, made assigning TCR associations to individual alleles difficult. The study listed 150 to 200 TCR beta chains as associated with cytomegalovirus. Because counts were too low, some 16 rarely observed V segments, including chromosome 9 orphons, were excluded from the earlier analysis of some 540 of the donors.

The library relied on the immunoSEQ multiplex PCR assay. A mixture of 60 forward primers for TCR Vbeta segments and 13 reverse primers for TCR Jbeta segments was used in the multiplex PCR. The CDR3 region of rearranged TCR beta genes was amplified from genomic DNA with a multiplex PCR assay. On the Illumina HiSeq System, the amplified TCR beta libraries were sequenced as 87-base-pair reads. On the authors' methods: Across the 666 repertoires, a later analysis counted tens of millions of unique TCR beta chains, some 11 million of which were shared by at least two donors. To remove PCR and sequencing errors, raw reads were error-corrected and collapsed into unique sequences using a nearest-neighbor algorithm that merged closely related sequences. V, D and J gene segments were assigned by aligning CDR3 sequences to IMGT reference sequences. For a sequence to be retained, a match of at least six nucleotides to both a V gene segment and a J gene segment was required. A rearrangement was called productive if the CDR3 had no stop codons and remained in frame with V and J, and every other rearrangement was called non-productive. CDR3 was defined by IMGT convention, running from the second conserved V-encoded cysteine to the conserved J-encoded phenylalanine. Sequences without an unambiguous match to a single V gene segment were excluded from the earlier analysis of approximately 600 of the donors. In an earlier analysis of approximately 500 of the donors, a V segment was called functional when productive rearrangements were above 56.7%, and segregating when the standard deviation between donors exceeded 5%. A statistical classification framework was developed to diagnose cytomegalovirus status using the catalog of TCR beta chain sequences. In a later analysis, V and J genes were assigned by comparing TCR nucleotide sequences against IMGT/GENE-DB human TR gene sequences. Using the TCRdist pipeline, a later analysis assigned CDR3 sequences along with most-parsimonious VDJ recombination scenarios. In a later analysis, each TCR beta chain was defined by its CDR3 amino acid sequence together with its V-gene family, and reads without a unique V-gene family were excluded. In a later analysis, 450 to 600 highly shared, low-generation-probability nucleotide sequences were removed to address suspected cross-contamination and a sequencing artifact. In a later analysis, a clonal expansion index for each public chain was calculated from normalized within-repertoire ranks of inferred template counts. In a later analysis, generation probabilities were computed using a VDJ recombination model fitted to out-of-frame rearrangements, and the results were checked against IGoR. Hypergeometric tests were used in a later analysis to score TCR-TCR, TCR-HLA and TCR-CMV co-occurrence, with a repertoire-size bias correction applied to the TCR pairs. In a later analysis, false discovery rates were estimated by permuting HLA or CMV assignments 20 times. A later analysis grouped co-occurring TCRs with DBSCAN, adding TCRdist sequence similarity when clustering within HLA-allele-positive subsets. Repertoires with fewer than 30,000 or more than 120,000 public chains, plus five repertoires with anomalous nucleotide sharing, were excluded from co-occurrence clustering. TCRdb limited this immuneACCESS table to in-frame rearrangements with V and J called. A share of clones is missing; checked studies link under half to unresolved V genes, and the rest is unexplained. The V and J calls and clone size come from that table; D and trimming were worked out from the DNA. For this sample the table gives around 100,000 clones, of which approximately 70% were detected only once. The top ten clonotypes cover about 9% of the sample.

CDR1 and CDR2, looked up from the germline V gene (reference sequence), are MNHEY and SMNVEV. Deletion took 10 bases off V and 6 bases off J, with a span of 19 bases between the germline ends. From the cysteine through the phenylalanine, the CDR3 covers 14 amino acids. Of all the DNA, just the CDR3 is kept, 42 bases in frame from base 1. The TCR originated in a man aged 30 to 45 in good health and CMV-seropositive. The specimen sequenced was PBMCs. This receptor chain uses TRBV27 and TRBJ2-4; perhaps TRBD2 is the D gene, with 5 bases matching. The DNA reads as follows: TGTGCCACCCGCCCAGTCGGGAAGGGAAACATTCAGTACTTC. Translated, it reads CATRPVGKGNIQYF.